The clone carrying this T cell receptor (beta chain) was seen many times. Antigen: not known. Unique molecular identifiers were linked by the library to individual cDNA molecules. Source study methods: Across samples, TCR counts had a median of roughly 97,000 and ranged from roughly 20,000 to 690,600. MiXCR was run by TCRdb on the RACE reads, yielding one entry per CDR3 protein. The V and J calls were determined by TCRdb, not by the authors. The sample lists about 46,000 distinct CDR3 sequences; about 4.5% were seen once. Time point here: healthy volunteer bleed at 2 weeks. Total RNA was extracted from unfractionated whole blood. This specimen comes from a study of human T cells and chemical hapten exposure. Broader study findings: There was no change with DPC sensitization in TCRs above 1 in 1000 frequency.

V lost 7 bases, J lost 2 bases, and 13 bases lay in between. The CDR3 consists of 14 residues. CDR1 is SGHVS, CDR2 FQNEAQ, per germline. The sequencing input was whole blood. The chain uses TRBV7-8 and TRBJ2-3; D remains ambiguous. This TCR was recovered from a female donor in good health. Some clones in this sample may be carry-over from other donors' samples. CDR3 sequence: CASTPGQVTDTQYF. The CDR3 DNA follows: TGTGCCAGCACCCCCGGTCAGGTCACAGATACGCAGTATTTT.